One T cell receptor (beta chain) is described in this entry. This clonotype was seen many times. Its target antigen remains unknown. No quality values exist for individual bases; no much larger clone is one base distant. These data belong to a study of T-cell memory formation after mild COVID-19 (dated by TCRdb to 2020 to 2023). For context, the study as a whole: TCR sequence clusters from the two donors were found to be largely donor specific. In a couple of donors, T-cell clones that expanded and contracted after mild COVID-19 were tracked by sequencing TCRalpha and TCRbeta repertoires over time. Two young, previously healthy adult volunteers made up the cohort, one male and one female.

TCRdb records Illumina NovaSeq 6000 as the sequencer. TCRalpha and TCRbeta cDNA libraries were constructed by 5'RACE with constant-segment primers, with sample barcodes and unique molecular identifiers being introduced. Trizol reagent was used to extract RNA from every sample. Amplification of the libraries took two PCR steps, and the second step added a second sample barcode plus Illumina TruSeq adapters. The libraries were sequenced on an Illumina NovaSeq using 2 x 150 bp paired-end reads. Per the original workflow: Reads were demultiplexed and collapsed into UMI-guided consensus sequences with migec v1.2.7. Using mixcr v2.1.11, the UMI consensuses were aligned to TRA and TRB V and J templates and assembled into clonotypes. Clonotypes were classified as expanded or contracted when called significant by both edgeR and NoisET, with noise models trained on biological replicates. edgeR calls used a false discovery rate-adjusted p below 0.01 and a log2 fold-change threshold of 1. As an exploratory analysis of dynamics, PCA with hierarchical clustering was applied to max-normalized trajectories of the 1000 most abundant clonotypes. Each responding clone was given a CD4 or CD8 phenotype based on the CD4+ and CD8+ repertoires, which had been sequenced separately. Using fastp at Q25 and MiXCR, TCRdb reprocessed the public reads and kept productive beta chains. Each CDR3 protein gets just one entry, which takes the most common genes and DNA from the rows behind it. These V and J calls rely on TCRdb rather than the paper's analysis. For this sample there are roughly 130,000 distinct CDR3 sequences; about 6.5% appear just once. In total, the top ten clones hold approximately 2% of the sample.

The CDR1 and CDR2 encoded by the germline V gene (reference sequence) are SEHNR and FQNEAQ. The CDR3 starts with the cysteine, ends with the phenylalanine, and has 13 residues. Only the CDR3 region is kept as DNA, spanning 39 bases read in frame from base 1. V is cut back by 10 bases and J by 4 bases, with 10 bases in the junction unmatched. PBMCs were isolated by Ficoll-Paque density gradient centrifugation. Here is what the overall study found, with its caveats: The study included only a couple of mild cases, and larger cohorts that include severe cases with pre-infection samples were judged to be necessary. Contracting CD4+ clones appeared mostly in the CM and EM memory subsets, whereas CD8+ clones were enriched in EMRA. Clones contracting from day 15 to 85 had balanced CD4/CD8 phenotypes, while a second wave expanding from day 15 to 37 was biased towards CD4+. Some responding clones were detected in pre-infection memory, suggesting pre-existing cross-reactive memory T cells joined the SARS-CoV-2 response. The second-wave clones that peaked on day 37 were not confirmed to be SARS-CoV-2 specific.

Material for sequencing was PBMCs or a T cell subset sorted from them (not recorded which). Here the chain combines TRBV7-9 and TRBJ2-7; the junction holds 7 bases that match TRBD2. The TCR comes from an adult woman who had mild COVID-19 (a few samples of this study predate the infection). The sample titles of this study are shuffled in the database, so cell type and time point are left out; the donor was told from shared clones. For the CDR3, the sequence is CATSSGGGYEQYF. In nucleotides, the sequence is TGTGCCACCTCCTCGGGGGGAGGGTACGAGCAGTACTTC.